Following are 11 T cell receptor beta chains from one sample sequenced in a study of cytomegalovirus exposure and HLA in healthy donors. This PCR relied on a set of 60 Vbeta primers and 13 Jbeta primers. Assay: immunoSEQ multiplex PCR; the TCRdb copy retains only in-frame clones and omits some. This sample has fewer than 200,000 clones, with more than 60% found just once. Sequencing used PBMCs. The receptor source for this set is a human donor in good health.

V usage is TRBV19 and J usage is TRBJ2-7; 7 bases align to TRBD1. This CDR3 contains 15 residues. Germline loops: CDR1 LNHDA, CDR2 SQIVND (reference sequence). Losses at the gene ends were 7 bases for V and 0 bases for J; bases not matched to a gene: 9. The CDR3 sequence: CASTPGTESSYEQYF. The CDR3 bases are TGTGCCAGTACTCCCGGGACAGAGAGCTCCTACGAGCAGTACTTC.

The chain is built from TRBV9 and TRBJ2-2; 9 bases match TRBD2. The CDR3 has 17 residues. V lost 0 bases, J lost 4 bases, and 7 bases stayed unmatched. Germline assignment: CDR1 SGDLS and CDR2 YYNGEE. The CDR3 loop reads CASSVATRRGGTGELFF. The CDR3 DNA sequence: TGTGCCAGCAGCGTAGCTACCCGGCGGGGGGGCACCGGGGAGCTGTTTTTT.

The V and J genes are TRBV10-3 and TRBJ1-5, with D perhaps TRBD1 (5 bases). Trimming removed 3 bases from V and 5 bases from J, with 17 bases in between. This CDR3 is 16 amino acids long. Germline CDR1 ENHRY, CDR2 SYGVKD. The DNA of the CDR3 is TGTGCCATCAGTGAATCGTACGGGGGAGGAGATCAGCCCCAGCATTTT. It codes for CAISESYGGGDQPQHF.

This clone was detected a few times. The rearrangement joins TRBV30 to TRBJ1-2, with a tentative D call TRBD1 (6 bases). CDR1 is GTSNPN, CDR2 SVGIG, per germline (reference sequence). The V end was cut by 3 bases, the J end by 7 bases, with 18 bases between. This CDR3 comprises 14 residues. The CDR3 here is CAWRRGKSTSGYTF. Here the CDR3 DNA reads TGTGCCTGGAGGAGGGGGAAGTCCACGAGTGGCTACACCTTC.

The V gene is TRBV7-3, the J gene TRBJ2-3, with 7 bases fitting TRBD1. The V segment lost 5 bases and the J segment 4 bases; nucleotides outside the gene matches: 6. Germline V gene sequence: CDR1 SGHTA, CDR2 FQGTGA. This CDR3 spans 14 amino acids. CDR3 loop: CASSHLTGADTQYF. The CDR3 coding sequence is TGTGCCAGCAGCCATCTAACAGGGGCAGATACGCAGTATTTT.

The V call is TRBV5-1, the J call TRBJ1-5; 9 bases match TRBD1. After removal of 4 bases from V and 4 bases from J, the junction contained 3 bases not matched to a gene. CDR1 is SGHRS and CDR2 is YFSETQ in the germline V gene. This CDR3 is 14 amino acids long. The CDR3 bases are TGCGCCAGCAGCCCCGGACAGGGGAATCAGCCCCAGCATTTT. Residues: CASSPGQGNQPQHF.

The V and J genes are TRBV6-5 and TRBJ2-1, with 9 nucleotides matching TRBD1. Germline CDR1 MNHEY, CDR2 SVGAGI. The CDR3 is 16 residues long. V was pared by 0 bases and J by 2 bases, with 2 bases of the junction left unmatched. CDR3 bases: TGTGCCAGCAGTTACTCCCGGACAGGGGCCTACAATGAGCAGTTCTTC. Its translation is CASSYSRTGAYNEQFF.

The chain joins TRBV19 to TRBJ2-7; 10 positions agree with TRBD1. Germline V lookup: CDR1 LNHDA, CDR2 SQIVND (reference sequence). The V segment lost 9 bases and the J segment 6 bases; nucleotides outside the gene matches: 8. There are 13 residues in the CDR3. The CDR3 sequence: CARTDRGRCEQYF. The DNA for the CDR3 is TGTGCCAGGACGGACAGGGGGAGGTGCGAGCAGTACTTC.

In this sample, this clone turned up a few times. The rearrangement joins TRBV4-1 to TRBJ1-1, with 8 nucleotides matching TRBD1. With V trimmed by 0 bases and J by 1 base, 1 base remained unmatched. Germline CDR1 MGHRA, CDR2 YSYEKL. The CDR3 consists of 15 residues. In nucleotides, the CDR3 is TGCGCCAGCAGCCAAGACACAGGGGGGAACACTGAAGCTTTCTTT. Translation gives CASSQDTGGNTEAFF.

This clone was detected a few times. The chain's CDR3 is CSVERGGGTEAFF. The CDR3 DNA follows: TGCAGCGTTGAAAGAGGGGGCGGCACTGAAGCTTTCTTT. This chain uses TRBV29-1 with TRBJ1-1; TRBD1 aligns across 7 bases. Germline CDR1 SQVTM, CDR2 ANQGSEA. Germline trimming cut 2 bases from V and 4 bases from J; bases unmatched to any gene: 4. There are 13 residues in the CDR3.

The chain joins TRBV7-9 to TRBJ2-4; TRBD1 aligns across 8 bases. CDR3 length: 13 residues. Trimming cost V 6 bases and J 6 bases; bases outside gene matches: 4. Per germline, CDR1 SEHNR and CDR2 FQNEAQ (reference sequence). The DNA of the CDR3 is TGTGCCAGCAGTAGACAGGGGCGAAACATTCAGTACTTC. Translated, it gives CASSRQGRNIQYF.